Shown below are 25 T cell receptor beta chains from a single sample sequenced in a study of cytomegalovirus exposure and HLA in healthy donors. The study ran its PCR with 60 Vbeta and 13 Jbeta primers. Some clones are missing from TCRdb's copy, which holds only in-frame ones; the method was immunoSEQ multiplex PCR. Of 100,000 to 150,000 clones in the sample, more than 80% are singletons; the top ten hold about 8.9%. Sample: PBMCs. All receptors derive from a man aged 25 to 45 in good health and CMV-seropositive.

Points on this clone: The junction departs from germline at one end; a sequencing error may be responsible. The rearrangement joins TRBV7-9 to TRBJ1-6, with 7 bases identical to TRBD1. The CDR3 contains 16 residues. Germline CDR1 SEHNR, CDR2 FQNEAQ (reference sequence). CDR3 sequence reads: CSSSLGGESYNSPLHF. The CDR3 bases are TGTTCCAGCAGCTTAGGGGGCGAGTCCTATAATTCACCCCTCCACTTT.

The V and J genes are TRBV2 and TRBJ2-7; TRBD1 might be the D (6 bases). Trimming pared 0 bases from V and 3 bases from J, leaving 12 bases between. CDR1 and CDR2 from the germline V gene are SNHLY and FYNNEI. The CDR3 is 15 amino acids. DNA of the CDR3: TGTGCCAGCAGTGAAGCTGGACAGACCTACTACGAGCAGTACTTC. Its translation: CASSEAGQTYYEQYF.

This clone showed up just a few times. The chain employs TRBV7-2 and TRBJ2-3, with D possibly being TRBD2 (6 bases). Germline-derived CDR1 and CDR2 are SGHTA and FQGNSA. V dropped 5 bases and J dropped 5 bases, with 14 bases sitting between them. There are 14 residues in the CDR3. The CDR3 DNA is TGTGCCAGCAGCCAGACTAGGAATGAAGATACGCAGTATTTT. Translated, it gives CASSQTRNEDTQYF.

This chain uses TRBV6-5 with TRBJ1-4; possibly TRBD1 for D (5 bases). Germline V gene data show CDR1 as MNHEY and CDR2 as SVGAGI. Deletions cut 7 bases from V and 2 bases from J, with 14 bases between. The CDR3 contains 15 residues. The CDR3 region is CASTISRGTNEKLFF. The CDR3 DNA follows: TGTGCCAGCACCATAAGTCGGGGGACTAATGAAAAACTGTTTTTT.

In its sample, this clone was seen a few times. The CDR3 here is CASSLPNNPETQYF. Written as DNA, the CDR3 is TGTGCCAGCTCACTGCCCAACAATCCAGAGACCCAGTACTTC. This chain links TRBV18 with TRBJ2-5; unclear D gene. Germline values: CDR1 KGHSH, CDR2 LQKENI. This CDR3 has 14 amino acids. V lost 4 bases and J 4 bases, leaving 13 bases between the germline ends.

This clone was seen once. V and J are TRBV30 and TRBJ1-2; 8 bases map to TRBD1. Germline V gene data show CDR1 as GTSNPN and CDR2 as SVGIG (reference sequence). V lost 3 bases and J lost 6; bases outside the gene matches: 15. The CDR3 extends over 16 amino acids. The CDR3 region is CAWRVTRSGGANGYTF. CDR3 coding DNA: TGTGCCTGGAGAGTGACGAGGTCAGGGGGCGCGAATGGCTACACCTTC.

This clone was observed once. The V gene is TRBV19, the J gene TRBJ2-7; D is possibly TRBD1 (6 bases). Germline V gene sequence: CDR1 LNHDA, CDR2 SQIVND (reference sequence). V lost 6 bases, J lost 0 bases, and 12 bases lay in between. This CDR3 region has 14 residues. CDR3 bases: TGTGCCAGTAGCCCGGACAGCCGCTCCTACGAGCAGTACTTC. This translates into CASSPDSRSYEQYF.

This chain connects TRBV11-2 to TRBJ2-1, with 9 bases lining up with TRBD1. The CDR3 has 16 amino acids. Germline values: CDR1 SGHAT, CDR2 FQNNGV. V gave up 2 bases and J gave up 2 bases; unmatched junction bases: 4. The CDR3 is CASSLNWDRAYNEQFF. CDR3 coding DNA: TGTGCCAGCAGCTTAAATTGGGACAGGGCCTACAATGAGCAGTTCTTC. Using reference TRBV11-2 and TRBJ2-1 for the parts outside the CDR3, the full variable domain is EAGVAQSPRYKIIEKRQSVAFWCNPISGHATLYWYQQILGQGPKLLIQFQNNGVVDDSQLPKDRFSAERLKGVDSTLKIQPAKLEDSAVYLCASSLNWDRAYNEQFFGPGTRLTVL.

The chain is built from TRBV13 and TRBJ1-2; 9 nucleotides align to TRBD1. With V trimmed by 4 bases and J by 5 bases, 5 bases remained unmatched. This CDR3 spans 14 amino acids. Germline CDR1 PRHDT, CDR2 FYEKMQ (reference sequence). In nucleotides, the CDR3 is TGTGCCAGCAGCTACGGGACAGGGATATATGGCTACACCTTC. Translated, it gives CASSYGTGIYGYTF.

The sample holds one count of this clone. The chain links TRBV5-6 to TRBJ2-1, with TRBD1 matching over 8 bases. J was trimmed by 2 bases and V by 4 bases; bases with no gene match: 5. The CDR3 contains 15 residues. CDR1 and CDR2 from the germline V gene are SGHDT and YYEEEE. CDR3 bases: TGTGCCAGCAGCGTCGAGACAGGGGCCTACAATGAGCAGTTCTTC. This translates into CASSVETGAYNEQFF.

Only a few counts were recorded for this clone. The chain couples TRBV6-1 to TRBJ1-6; possible D gene TRBD1, 5 bases. Germline V gene data show CDR1 as MNHNS and CDR2 as SASEGT. There are 13 residues in the CDR3. The V end was cut by 4 bases, the J end by 7 bases, with 8 bases between. CDR3 sequence: CASSGYRNSPLHF. The CDR3 region has the DNA TGTGCCAGCAGTGGATACAGGAATTCACCCCTCCACTTT.

The genes are TRBV18 and TRBJ2-2; 8 bases agree with TRBD1. The trim removed 3 bases at V and 0 bases at J, leaving 3 bases unmatched. Per the germline V gene, CDR1 is KGHSH and CDR2 is LQKENI. This CDR3 contains 16 residues. The CDR3 sequence: CASSPRQGSNTGELFF. The CDR3 coding sequence is TGTGCCAGCTCACCCCGACAGGGGTCGAACACCGGGGAGCTGTTTTTT.

This clone was observed a few times. This chain links TRBV28 with TRBJ2-7; unclear D gene. V lost 4 bases, J lost 0 bases, and 16 bases lay in between. The CDR3 runs to 16 residues. Germline values: CDR1 MDHEN, CDR2 SYDVKM. The CDR3 protein is CASSSQSDPSSYEQYF. The CDR3 nucleotides are TGTGCCAGCAGTTCCCAGAGCGACCCGAGCTCCTACGAGCAGTACTTC.

This chain links TRBV21-1 with TRBJ1-3; TRBD1, as called in the table, went unchecked against the DNA. TRBV21-1 corresponds to a pseudogene. The CDR3 covers 16 residues. This CDR3 reads CASSKSQLNSGNTIYF. CDR3 nucleotide sequence: TGTGCCAGCAGCAAATCACAGCTAAACTCTGGAAACACCATATATTTT.

The chain combines TRBV9 with TRBJ2-5; 7 bases agree with TRBD1. With 4 bases clipped from V and 5 bases from J, the junction kept 14 bases outside the gene matches. This CDR3 contains 16 residues. The germline V gene encodes CDR1 SGDLS and CDR2 YYNGEE. CDR3 residues: CASSLEGAGGRETQYF. The CDR3, as DNA: TGTGCCAGCAGCCTCGAGGGGGCAGGGGGTAGGGAGACCCAGTACTTC.

The CDR3 is CATSEVRELDEQYF. CDR3 coding DNA: TGTGCCACCAGCGAAGTGAGGGAACTGGACGAGCAGTACTTC. The rearrangement uses TRBV15 and TRBJ2-7; a weak D match, TRBD2 (5 bases). The length of the CDR3 is 14 residues. Trimming cost V 5 bases and J 5 bases, with 16 bases left between them. The germline CDR1 and CDR2 sequences are LNHNV and YYDKDF (reference sequence).

The chain couples TRBV9 to TRBJ2-7; 13 bases map to TRBD2. Germline assignment: CDR1 SGDLS and CDR2 YYNGEE. CDR3 length: 18 residues. V shed 0 bases and J 2 bases; nucleotides not matched to a gene: 8. The CDR3 nucleotides read TGTGCCAGCAGCGTAGGAACCTCCGGGACTAGCGGGGCCTACGAGCAGTACTTC. It translates to CASSVGTSGTSGAYEQYF.

This clone appeared a single time. The genes are TRBV9 and TRBJ1-2; 8 nucleotides align to TRBD1. Germline-derived CDR1 and CDR2 are SGDLS and YYNGEE. The junction had 20 bases not matched to a gene; V was cut back by 5 bases and J by 5 bases. The CDR3 is made up of 18 amino acids. The CDR3 reads CASRSDLGRGLERYGYTF. The DNA for the CDR3 is TGTGCCAGCAGATCCGACCTTGGCAGGGGGCTGGAGAGGTATGGCTACACCTTC.

The gene calls are TRBV20-1 and TRBJ2-7; the D is unclear. The length of the CDR3 is 11 residues. Trimming took 5 bases from V and 5 from J, leaving 10 bases between them. Germline CDR1 is DFQATT and CDR2 is SNEGSKA (reference sequence). The CDR3 nucleotides read TGCAGTGCTTCCCTTGTTAACGAGCAGTACTTC. Its protein product is CSASLVNEQYF.

Concerning this clone itself: The conserved final phenylalanine or tryptophan is absent from the CDR3, which likely points to a read error. The V gene is TRBV23-1, the J gene TRBJ1-6; D perhaps matches TRBD1 (6 bases). TRBV23-1 is annotated as an ORF whose role is uncertain. CDR3 size: 18 residues. The ends were cut back, 6 bases at V and 4 bases at J, with 22 bases in the middle. The CDR3 region is CASSSRDTETGYNSPLHL. The CDR3 DNA is TGCGCCAGCAGCTCCCGGGACACGGAGACGGGATATAATTCACCCCTCCACCTT.

The rearrangement joins TRBV19 to TRBJ1-1; no definite D call. Germline V gene sequence: CDR1 LNHDA, CDR2 SQIVND (reference sequence). This CDR3 comprises 14 residues. Trimming took off 3 bases at V and 3 bases at J, with 11 bases between the two ends. The CDR3 spells CASSIGGTYTEAFF. For the CDR3, the DNA is TGTGCCAGTAGTATTGGAGGCACCTACACTGAAGCTTTCTTT.

The V and J genes are TRBV7-9 and TRBJ2-1; weak D call: TRBD1 (6 bases). The V end was cut by 5 bases, the J end by 8 bases, with 13 bases between. The CDR3 contains 13 residues. Germline V gives CDR1 SEHNR, CDR2 FQNEAQ (reference sequence). CDR3 sequence reads: CASSRNRDHEQFF. The CDR3 bases are TGTGCCAGCAGCCGAAACAGGGACCATGAGCAGTTCTTC. Looking up the rest from reference TRBV7-9 and TRBJ2-1 gives the full variable domain: DTGVSQNPRHKITKRGQNVTFRCDPISEHNRLYWYRQTLGQGPEFLTYFQNEAQLEKSRLLSDRFSAERPKGSFSTLEIQRTEQGDSAMYLCASSRNRDHEQFFGPGTRLTVL.

The chain joins TRBV11-3 to TRBJ2-1; the match to TRBD2 covers 8 bases. Germline V CDR1 and CDR2: SGHNT, YENEEA. The CDR3 sequence is 15 residues long. The V gene end was trimmed by 5 bases and the J gene end by 5 bases; junction bases not matched to a gene: 8. This CDR3 is CASSLRGGPNNEQFF. In DNA, the CDR3 is TGTGCCAGCAGCCTCCGGGGGGGACCGAACAATGAGCAGTTCTTC.

The chain links TRBV5-6 to TRBJ1-5; tentative D call: TRBD1 (6 bases). Germline CDR1 reads SGHDT; CDR2 reads YYEEEE. The V and J ends lost 4 bases and 6 bases respectively, with 17 bases between them. This CDR3 spans 15 amino acids. This CDR3 is CASSRGAGFAQPQHF. CDR3 nucleotides: TGTGCCAGCAGCCGGGGGGCGGGTTTTGCTCAGCCCCAGCATTTT.

This clone was found once. The gene calls are TRBV27 and TRBJ1-2; 7 nucleotides align to TRBD1. Germline CDR1 MNHEY, CDR2 SMNVEV (reference sequence). V trimming: 6 bases; J trimming: 5 bases; junction bases outside the gene matches: 9. This CDR3 has 14 amino acids. DNA of the CDR3: TGTGCCAGCAGCCTAAGGGGGCCCGGATATGGCTACACCTTC. Its protein product is CASSLRGPGYGYTF.